The rows below give T cell receptor beta chains drawn from one sample of a study of Ad26.COV2.S vaccination and SARS-CoV-2 variants. Here immunoSEQ multiplex PCR was the method, and the copy in TCRdb shows in-frame clones only, minus some. The data hold hundreds of thousands of clones, with about 91% observed a single time. This specimen consisted of peripheral blood, obtained in a trial of Ad26.COV2.S vaccine versus placebo. Source of these receptors: a person aged 18 to 65 who received the Ad26.COV2.S COVID-19 vaccine or a placebo. The CDR3 runs from the conserved cysteine through the conserved F or W. The order of the fields is V gene, D gene, J gene, clone size, CDR3 protein, CDR3 DNA. D genes are given only for firm matches. Clone size appears in some rows only: once, few, many, or a class for an expanded clone.

V gene: TRBV11-2; D gene: -; J gene: TRBJ2-1; clone size: -; CDR3 protein: CASSFHPLDPYNEQFF; CDR3 DNA: TGTGCCAGCAGCTTCCACCCACTAGATCCCTACAATGAGCAGTTCTTC
V gene: TRBV11-2; D gene: -; J gene: TRBJ1-4; clone size: -; CDR3 protein: CASSFDSFSEKLFF; CDR3 DNA: TGTGCCAGCAGCTTCGACAGCTTTAGTGAAAAACTGTTTTTT
V gene: TRBV10-3; D gene: -; J gene: TRBJ1-2; clone size: -; CDR3 protein: CAISESGTYANYGYTF; CDR3 DNA: TGTGCCATCAGTGAGTCAGGGACCTATGCTAACTATGGCTACACCTTC
V gene: TRBV7-9; D gene: TRBD2; J gene: TRBJ2-1; clone size: -; CDR3 protein: CASSLVGRVGNEQFF; CDR3 DNA: TGTGCCAGCAGCTTGGTCGGGAGGGTGGGAAATGAGCAGTTCTTC
V gene: TRBV2; D gene: TRBD1; J gene: TRBJ1-1; clone size: -; CDR3 protein: CASSGPGQGATEAFF; CDR3 DNA: TGTGCCAGCAGTGGTCCGGGACAGGGGGCAACTGAAGCTTTCTTT
V gene: TRBV4-3; D gene: -; J gene: TRBJ2-3; clone size: -; CDR3 protein: CASSQESLGTDTQYF; CDR3 DNA: TGCGCCAGCAGCCAAGAATCCCTCGGCACAGATACGCAGTATTTT
V gene: TRBV28; D gene: -; J gene: TRBJ1-1; clone size: -; CDR3 protein: CASSRRQVYTEAFF; CDR3 DNA: TGTGCCAGCAGCCGGCGGCAGGTTTACACTGAAGCTTTCTTT
V gene: TRBV6-5; D gene: TRBD2; J gene: TRBJ2-1; clone size: -; CDR3 protein: CASSASGPWDNEQFF; CDR3 DNA: TGTGCCAGCAGCGCTAGCGGCCCCTGGGACAATGAGCAGTTCTTC
V gene: TRBV28; D gene: TRBD1; J gene: TRBJ1-4; clone size: -; CDR3 protein: CASSPNGGQGVSGSNEKLFF; CDR3 DNA: TGTGCCAGCAGTCCAAACGGGGGACAGGGGGTTTCGGGGTCTAATGAAAAACTGTTTTTT
V gene: TRBV2; D gene: -; J gene: TRBJ2-5; clone size: -; CDR3 protein: CASSNLQETQYF; CDR3 DNA: TGTGCCAGCAGTAACCTTCAAGAGACCCAGTACTTC
V gene: TRBV6-6; D gene: -; J gene: TRBJ1-3; clone size: -; CDR3 protein: CASTREGSSGNTIYF; CDR3 DNA: TGTGCCAGCACCCGGGAGGGTAGCTCTGGAAACACCATATATTTT
V gene: TRBV7-9; D gene: -; J gene: TRBJ1-2; clone size: -; CDR3 protein: CASSSDGPEYGYTF; CDR3 DNA: TGTGCCAGCAGCTCGGACGGTCCGGAGTATGGCTACACCTTC
V gene: TRBV28; D gene: TRBD1; J gene: TRBJ1-1; clone size: once; CDR3 protein: CASSRGDETGETEAFF; CDR3 DNA: TGTGCCAGCAGTCGCGGCGACGAGACAGGGGAAACTGAAGCTTTCTTT
V gene: TRBV7-8; D gene: TRBD2; J gene: TRBJ2-2; clone size: -; CDR3 protein: CASSFPVNRGGDTGELFF; CDR3 DNA: TGTGCCAGCAGCTTTCCGGTGAACCGGGGGGGGGACACCGGGGAGCTGTTTTTT
V gene: TRBV6-2/TRBV6-3; D gene: -; J gene: TRBJ1-1; clone size: -; CDR3 protein: CASSYNFLTEAFF; CDR3 DNA: TGTGCCAGCAGTTACAATTTTCTCACTGAAGCTTTCTTT
V gene: TRBV29-1; D gene: -; J gene: TRBJ1-4; clone size: -; CDR3 protein: CSVVRRGQEKLFF; CDR3 DNA: TGCAGCGTTGTCAGGAGGGGACAAGAAAAACTGTTTTTT
V gene: TRBV7-2; D gene: TRBD2; J gene: TRBJ2-3; clone size: -; CDR3 protein: CASSLLAVDTQYF; CDR3 DNA: TGTGCCAGCAGCTTACTAGCGGTAGATACGCAGTATTTT
V gene: TRBV2; D gene: -; J gene: TRBJ1-4; clone size: -; CDR3 protein: CASKEASEGEKLFF; CDR3 DNA: TGTGCCAGCAAGGAGGCCAGTGAGGGAGAAAAACTGTTTTTT
V gene: TRBV7-6; D gene: -; J gene: TRBJ2-2; clone size: -; CDR3 protein: CASSPQPGQNTGELFF; CDR3 DNA: TGTGCCAGCAGCCCGCAACCGGGACAGAACACCGGGGAGCTGTTTTTT
V gene: TRBV5-1; D gene: -; J gene: TRBJ1-3; clone size: -; CDR3 protein: CASSLGGPNSGNTIYF; CDR3 DNA: TGCGCCAGCAGCTTGGGGGGACCGAACTCTGGAAACACCATATATTTT
V gene: TRBV28; D gene: -; J gene: TRBJ1-2; clone size: -; CDR3 protein: CASRSRGLLYGYTF; CDR3 DNA: TGTGCCAGCAGGAGTAGGGGACTACTCTATGGCTACACCTTC
V gene: TRBV12-5; D gene: TRBD2; J gene: TRBJ2-3; clone size: -; CDR3 protein: CASGLVPGLAGVQDTQYF; CDR3 DNA: TGTGCTAGTGGTTTGGTACCCGGACTAGCGGGAGTTCAAGATACGCAGTATTTT
V gene: TRBV5-1; D gene: TRBD1; J gene: TRBJ2-5; clone size: -; CDR3 protein: CASSLQPGGQETQYF; CDR3 DNA: TGCGCCAGCAGCTTGCAGCCAGGGGGACAAGAGACCCAGTACTTC
V gene: TRBV7-2; D gene: -; J gene: TRBJ2-6; clone size: -; CDR3 protein: CASSLGSSGANVLTF; CDR3 DNA: TGTGCCAGCAGCTTGGGGTCCTCTGGGGCCAACGTCCTGACTTTC
V gene: TRBV5-4; D gene: TRBD2; J gene: TRBJ2-1; clone size: -; CDR3 protein: CASSPYTGTSGLNEQFF; CDR3 DNA: TGTGCCAGCAGTCCTTACACCGGGACTAGCGGTCTTAATGAGCAGTTCTTC
V gene: TRBV6-2/TRBV6-3; D gene: TRBD1; J gene: TRBJ2-7; clone size: once; CDR3 protein: CASSPDRRYEQYF; CDR3 DNA: TGTGCCAGCAGCCCGGACAGGAGGTACGAGCAGTACTTC
V gene: TRBV4-2; D gene: -; J gene: TRBJ1-6; clone size: few; CDR3 protein: CASSQKDSGSSYNSPLHF; CDR3 DNA: TGTGCCAGCAGCCAAAAGGACAGCGGGAGCTCCTATAATTCACCCCTCCACTTT
V gene: TRBV21-1; D gene: -; J gene: TRBJ1-6; clone size: -; CDR3 protein: CASQPGQTFSSYNSPLHF; CDR3 DNA: TGTGCCAGCCAGCCTGGACAGACATTTAGCTCCTATAATTCACCCCTCCACTTT
V gene: TRBV12-3/TRBV12-4; D gene: TRBD1; J gene: TRBJ1-2; clone size: -; CDR3 protein: CASSRDRGPRYTF; CDR3 DNA: TGTGCCAGCAGCCGCGACAGGGGGCCGAGGTACACCTTC
V gene: TRBV6-5; D gene: -; J gene: TRBJ2-3; clone size: -; CDR3 protein: CASRRLSTDTQYF; CDR3 DNA: TGTGCCAGCAGACGCCTCAGCACAGATACGCAGTATTTT
V gene: TRBV5-4; D gene: -; J gene: TRBJ2-3; clone size: -; CDR3 protein: CASSSTWGDTQYF; CDR3 DNA: TGTGCCAGCAGCTCCACGTGGGGAGATACGCAGTATTTT
V gene: TRBV3-1/TRBV3-2; D gene: -; J gene: TRBJ2-6; clone size: -; CDR3 protein: CASSQLANVLTF; CDR3 DNA: TGTGCCAGCAGCCAATTAGCCAACGTCCTGACTTTC
V gene: TRBV6-5; D gene: -; J gene: TRBJ2-3; clone size: -; CDR3 protein: CASSLFDGSDTQYF; CDR3 DNA: TGTGCCAGCAGTCTCTTCGACGGTTCAGATACGCAGTATTTT